Described below is a single T cell receptor (beta chain) sequence and its context. V lost 0 bases to trimming and J lost 1 base, with 5 bases between them. This CDR3 comprises 14 residues. The germline V gene has CDR1 ENHRY and CDR2 SYGVKD. TCRdb re-called the RT-PCR reads through MiXCR, storing one row per CDR3 protein. The sample yields about 680,000 distinct CDR3 sequences, 11% to 15% seen once. The sequenced material came from memory CD4+ T cells from blood. The receptor was derived from a female donor in good health, serving as a healthy control. The gene calls are TRBV10-3 and TRBJ2-3, with D perhaps TRBD1 (5 bases). The CDR3 sequence: CAISESRGTDTQYF. The DNA for the CDR3 is TGTGCCATCAGTGAGTCCAGGGGCACAGATACGCAGTATTTT.